A single T cell receptor beta chain is shown here with its context. Its antigen remains unknown. TRB cDNA libraries were made by UMI-labeled 5' RACE. Each CDR3 protein gets one entry in TCRdb, which reprocessed the 5' RACE reads and gives no DNA. The table lists approximately 98,000 distinct CDR3 sequences, with 0.85% to 1.4% in the top ten. The data derive from a study of CXCR3-negative and CXCR3-positive naive CD8 T cells. Germline V gene data show CDR1 as SEHNR and CDR2 as FQNEAQ (reference sequence). CDR3 length equals 17 residues. Broader study findings: CXCR3-positive naive cells carried more hydrophobic TRB CDR3s than CXCR3-negative naive cells did.

The gene calls are TRBV7-9 and TRBJ2-1; the TRBD1 assignment by TCRdb is unverifiable without DNA. Sequencing used naive CXCR3+ CD8+ T cells from blood. Subset indicated: CD45RO-CCR7+CD27+CD95- naive CD8+ T cells expressing CXCR3 (TNR3+). The sequence was obtained from a human donor in good health. Some clones in this sample may be carry-over from other donors' samples. CDR3 sequence reads: CASSLGLWGANRGEQFF.